Listed here are 21 T cell receptor beta chains from one sample, sequenced in a study of patients and donors after allogeneic stem cell transplantation. TCRdb reprocessed the RT-PCR reads via MiXCR and lists one record per CDR3 protein. The data contain approximately 33,000 distinct CDR3 sequences, 6.8% of them singletons. Sequencing input: blood, either unsorted or a sorted T cell fraction (not recorded which). These receptors all come from a human donor who was either an allogeneic HSCT recipient or a stem cell or donor lymphocyte infusion donor (not recorded which). It is not recorded whose cells these are; they may come from a transplant donor.

The chain joins TRBV5-5 to TRBJ2-7, with 11 bases fitting TRBD1. Per germline, CDR1 SGHKS and CDR2 YYEKEE (reference sequence). Germline trimming cut 5 bases from V and 7 bases from J; bases unmatched to any gene: 5. This CDR3 is built from 13 residues. The CDR3, as DNA: TGTGCCAGCAGGCGGACAGGGGGCGGGGAGCAGTACTTC. It codes for CASRRTGGGEQYF.

This clonotype has a count of ten or more. The rearrangement links TRBV28 to TRBJ2-5; D perhaps matches TRBD1 (6 bases). V lost 3 bases and J lost 9, with 23 bases in between. The CDR3 length is 16 residues. CDR1 is MDHEN and CDR2 is SYDVKM in the germline V gene. The CDR3 spells CASSFARGRPIMAQYF. The CDR3 region has the DNA TGTGCCAGCAGTTTTGCCAGGGGCAGGCCAATAATGGCCCAGTACTTC.

There are many counts of this clonotype. The genes are TRBV6-2 or TRBV6-3 and TRBJ1-1, with D maybe TRBD1 (5 bases). In germline, CDR1 is MNHEY, CDR2 SVGEGT. Between the trimmed V and J ends, which lost 7 bases and 5 bases, there was a span of 14 bases. CDR3 size: 13 residues. DNA for the CDR3: TGTGCCAGCACCCGGGGGAGTGGGACTGAAGCTTTCTTT. This encodes CASTRGSGTEAFF.

This clonotype was detected only a few times. V and J are TRBV20-1 and TRBJ2-7; 7 positions agree with TRBD2. This CDR3 region has 15 residues. The V gene end was trimmed by 1 base and the J gene end by 1 base; junction bases not matched to a gene: 7. CDR1 is DFQATT, CDR2 SNEGSKA, per germline (reference sequence). This CDR3 reads CSARAVGGPSYEQYF. The CDR3 DNA is TGCAGTGCTAGAGCGGTGGGAGGGCCATCCTACGAGCAGTACTTC.

This clonotype showed up just a few times. CDR3 region: CASSDRGQRPTGELFF. The CDR3 DNA follows: TGCGCCAGCAGTGACAGGGGGCAAAGACCCACCGGGGAGCTGTTTTTT. The gene calls are TRBV10-2 and TRBJ2-2, with TRBD1 identical over 8 bases. The germline V gene encodes CDR1 WSHSY and CDR2 SAAADI. With 3 bases clipped from V and 4 bases from J, the junction kept 7 bases outside the gene matches. The CDR3 consists of 16 residues.

This clonotype was picked up many times. This chain uses TRBV15 with TRBJ1-4; unclear D gene. The V gene's germline CDR1 is LNHNV and CDR2 YYDKDF (reference sequence). There are 16 residues in the CDR3. Trimming left V 3 bases short and J 4 bases short, with 15 bases between. The DNA of the CDR3 is TGTGCCACCAGCAGGGACCCCGGCCTTCTTAATGAAAAACTGTTTTTT. Protein sequence: CATSRDPGLLNEKLFF.

The chain combines TRBV7-9 with TRBJ2-1; tentatively, D is TRBD2 (5 bases). The CDR3 is 12 amino acids. Germline loops: CDR1 SEHNR, CDR2 FQNEAQ (reference sequence). V lost 3 bases and J lost 12, with 12 bases in between. In nucleotides, the CDR3 is TGTGCCAGCAGCTTTGGAGGTTTCGGGCAGTTCTTC. It encodes CASSFGGFGQFF. The full variable domain, in which reference TRBV7-9 and TRBJ2-1 provide the parts outside the CDR3, is DTGVSQNPRHKITKRGQNVTFRCDPISEHNRLYWYRQTLGQGPEFLTYFQNEAQLEKSRLLSDRFSAERPKGSFSTLEIQRTEQGDSAMYLCASSFGGFGQFFGPGTRLTVL.

This clonotype was detected a few times. This chain links TRBV18 with TRBJ2-2, with TRBD1 as a possible D gene (5 bases). The V gene lost 6 bases and the J gene lost 1 base, with 9 bases spanning the gap. This CDR3 spans 14 amino acids. Germline V gene data show CDR1 as KGHSH and CDR2 as LQKENI. The CDR3 coding sequence is TGTGCCAGCTCTGAGACAGTGAACACCGGGGAGCTGTTTTTT. As protein: CASSETVNTGELFF.

This clonotype was seen at least ten times. The chain joins TRBV9 to TRBJ1-4, with D possibly TRBD1 on 5 matching bases. CDR3 length equals 14 residues. Trimming cost V 2 bases and J 5 bases, with 10 bases left between them. Germline values: CDR1 SGDLS, CDR2 YYNGEE. The CDR3 DNA sequence: TGTGCCAGCAGCGTGGGACTCTCGAATGAAAAACTGTTTTTT. The encoded protein is CASSVGLSNEKLFF.

This clonotype was counted many times. The chain couples TRBV3-1 to TRBJ2-2, with a possible D match to TRBD2 (6 bases). CDR3 length: 13 residues. Germline V CDR1 and CDR2: LGHDT, YNNKEL (reference sequence). The ends were cut back, 4 bases at V and 6 bases at J, with 9 bases in the middle. CDR3 DNA sequence: TGTGCCAGCAGCCCCGCTAGCGCCGGGGAGCTGTTTTTT. This encodes CASSPASAGELFF.

This clonotype has just a few counts. The rearrangement links TRBV11-2 to TRBJ2-1, with TRBD2 matching over 9 bases. With V trimmed by 1 base and J by 1 base, 5 bases remained unmatched. The germline gives CDR1 SGHAT, CDR2 FQNNGV. There are 17 residues in the CDR3. The CDR3 reads CASSLVSLAGSYNEQFF. Here the CDR3 DNA reads TGTGCCAGCAGCTTAGTTAGCCTAGCGGGATCCTACAATGAGCAGTTCTTC.

The chain links TRBV14 to TRBJ2-2; possible D gene TRBD1, 5 bases. V was shortened by 5 bases and J by 7 bases, with 14 bases between the two germline ends. There are 14 residues in the CDR3. The germline CDR1 and CDR2 sequences are SGHDN and FVKESK. The CDR3 sequence is CASSYPTGIGELFF. CDR3 sequence (DNA): TGTGCCAGCAGCTATCCTACAGGTATCGGGGAGCTGTTTTTT.

This clonotype was counted many times. The chain links TRBV5-1 to TRBJ2-1; unclear D gene. Germline V gene data show CDR1 as SGHRS and CDR2 as YFSETQ. V lost 5 bases and J lost 4, with 16 bases in between. The length of the CDR3 is 15 residues. CDR3 loop: CASSTDDPQYNEQFF. The CDR3 region has the DNA TGCGCCAGCAGTACGGACGACCCCCAATACAATGAGCAGTTCTTC.

The chain couples TRBV9 to TRBJ1-1; 10 positions match TRBD1. The CDR3 runs to 14 residues. Germline V gene data show CDR1 as SGDLS and CDR2 as YYNGEE. V lost 3 bases to trimming and J lost 1 base; unmatched junction nucleotides: 0. In DNA, the CDR3 is TGTGCCAGCAGCGGGACAGGGGGGAACACTGAAGCTTTCTTT. It specifies CASSGTGGNTEAFF.

The chain joins TRBV2 to TRBJ2-2, with a tentative D call TRBD2 (7 bases). Germline CDR1 is SNHLY and CDR2 is FYNNEI. This CDR3 spans 15 amino acids. V lost 8 bases to trimming and J lost 6 bases, with 19 bases between them. As DNA, the CDR3 is TGTGCCAGCGCCGGTTGGGGGGGCGCAGCCGGGGAGCTGTTTTTT. Translation: CASAGWGGAAGELFF.

This chain connects TRBV7-9 to TRBJ2-7, with D perhaps TRBD1 (5 bases). The CDR3 runs 18 residues. Trimming shortened V by 4 bases and J by 2 bases, and 24 bases separated the two germline ends. Germline loops: CDR1 SEHNR, CDR2 FQNEAQ (reference sequence). As DNA, the CDR3 is TGTGCCAGCAGCTCAGAGTTAGGTATGGGAAGGGGTCCCTACGAGCAGTACTTC. This encodes CASSSELGMGRGPYEQYF.

This clonotype was seen at least ten times. V is TRBV10-3 and J is TRBJ2-1; D perhaps matches TRBD2 (5 bases). This CDR3 has 13 amino acids. The germline CDR1 and CDR2 sequences are ENHRY and SYGVKD. The germline V and J ends were trimmed by 3 bases and 8 bases, with 11 bases remaining between them. The CDR3 region is CAISDRGYDEQFF. For the CDR3, the DNA is TGTGCCATCAGTGATCGAGGGTACGATGAGCAGTTCTTC.

This clonotype was seen many times. CDR3 protein: CASRPFGTGGADIQYF. In DNA form, the CDR3 reads TGTGCCAGCAGACCTTTCGGGACAGGGGGCGCGGACATTCAGTACTTC. The gene calls are TRBV6-5 and TRBJ2-4, with TRBD1 matching 12 bases. The CDR3 runs 16 residues. From germline, CDR1 is MNHEY and CDR2 SVGAGI. Trimming cost V 6 bases and J 8 bases; bases outside gene matches: 11.

This clonotype was counted only a few times. The V gene is TRBV3-1, the J gene TRBJ2-1; D remains unclear. Germline CDR1 reads LGHDT; CDR2 reads YNNKEL (reference sequence). This CDR3 has 13 residues. The V and J ends lost 4 bases and 8 bases respectively, with 12 bases between them. The CDR3 region is CASSPLWAYEQFF. In DNA, the CDR3 is TGTGCCAGCAGCCCCTTATGGGCATATGAGCAGTTCTTC.

This clonotype appeared many times. The genes are TRBV30 and TRBJ2-5, with D uncertain. Trimming left V 4 bases short and J 2 bases short, with 11 bases between. Germline V CDR1 and CDR2: GTSNPN, SVGIG (reference sequence). The CDR3 is made up of 13 amino acids. CDR3 region: CAWKGSFQETQYF. CDR3 in DNA: TGTGCCTGGAAGGGAAGCTTTCAAGAGACCCAGTACTTC. The variable domain in full, with the rest retrieved from reference TRBV30 and TRBJ2-5, is SQTIHQWPATLVQPVGSPLSLECTVEGTSNPNLYWYRQAAGRGLQLLFYSVGIGQISSEVPQNLSASRPQDRQFILSSKKLLLSDSGFYLCAWKGSFQETQYFGPGTRLLVL.

This clonotype was found many times. V is TRBV5-1 and J is TRBJ2-3; 7 nucleotides align to TRBD2. V shed 4 bases and J 3 bases; nucleotides not matched to a gene: 5. The CDR3 sequence is 14 residues long. CDR1 is SGHRS, CDR2 YFSETQ, per germline. The CDR3 bases are TGCGCCAGCAGCCCTTGGGAGGGAACAGATACGCAGTATTTT. It yields the protein CASSPWEGTDTQYF. Based on the CDR3 plus reference TRBV5-1 and TRBJ2-3, the full variable domain is KAGVTQTPRYLIKTRGQQVTLSCSPISGHRSVSWYQQTPGQGLQFLFEYFSETQRNKGNFPGRFSGRQFSNSRSEMNVSTLELGDSALYLCASSPWEGTDTQYFGPGTRLTVL.